Sequencing of this T cell receptor (beta chain) was carried out in a study of cytomegalovirus exposure and HLA in healthy donors. This clone was counted only a few times. The CDR3 spans 15 residues. The germline gives CDR1 MRHNA, CDR2 SNTAGT. The ends lost 9 bases at V and 2 bases at J; junction bases unmatched: 8. It was with 60 Vbeta and 13 Jbeta primers that the PCR ran. TCRdb's copy holds only in-frame clones and misses some; the assay was immunoSEQ multiplex PCR. The sample yields under 200,000 clones, more than 70% seen once. This chain links TRBV6-4 with TRBJ2-4, with 9 bases identical to TRBD1. Specimen: PBMCs. The receptor's source is a girl aged 10 to 17 in good health and CMV-seronegative. The CDR3 DNA reads as TGTGCCAGGAAAAGGACAGGGGAGTCCAAAAACATTCAGTACTTC. Encoded protein: CARKRTGESKNIQYF.